This TCR beta chain appears in the sequencing data of a study of blood T cell repertoires in COVID-19. About the research overall: Samples representing acute and convalescent COVID-19 were sourced from the United States, Italy and Spain. Nucleic acid was either cDNA or gDNA, and it came from T cells, B-cell-depleted T cells, or PBMCs.

The CDR3 is 18 residues long. CDR1 SGHVS and CDR2 FNYEAQ come from the germline V gene. V shed 0 bases and J 1 base; nucleotides not matched to a gene: 8. Authors' data handling: By means of reference gene primer amplification, nucleated cell counts were estimated. Assay: immunoSEQ multiplex PCR; the TCRdb copy retains only in-frame clones and omits some. The V and J calls and clone size were taken over from that table, and D and trimming were inferred from the DNA. The sample contains 100,000 to 150,000 clones, 75% to 90% of which appear only once. Sample: peripheral blood. The genes are TRBV7-6 and TRBJ2-1, with TRBD1 matching 8 bases. The source of this sequence is an older man with active or convalescent COVID-19. CDR3: CASSLAQQGAFSYNEQFF. The CDR3 bases are TGTGCCAGCAGCTTAGCGCAGCAGGGGGCTTTTTCCTACAATGAGCAGTTCTTC.